The clone carrying this T cell receptor beta chain was recorded a few times. Alongside a J-beta primer mix, a sample-barcoded 5' primer served in a second PCR lasting about 7 to 12 cycles. TCRdb re-analysed the 5' RACE reads in MiXCR, keeping a single row per CDR3 protein. The sample contains 650,000 to 900,000 distinct CDR3 sequences, under 80% of which appear only once. The entry originates in a study of blood T cells in healthy people across ages. Germline loops: CDR1 MGHDK, CDR2 SYGVNS. Germline trimming cut 8 bases from V and 5 bases from J; bases unmatched to any gene: 7. The CDR3 length is 15 residues.

The source is a man in his thirties or forties in good health. The sequencing input was blood. The J gene is TRBJ2-1, the V gene TRBV25-1; 12 bases align to TRBD2. Written as DNA, the CDR3 is TGTGCCAGCGGGCCACTAGCGGGGGGACACAATGAGCAGTTCTTC. Its protein product is CASGPLAGGHNEQFF.